This TCR beta chain was sequenced for a study of T cell responses to AZD1222 COVID-19 vaccine. Regarding the study as a whole: The study reported that nearly half of spike-specific TCRs target unmutated variant regions.

Points on this clone: No antigen is known for it.

Assay: immunoSEQ multiplex PCR; the TCRdb copy retains only in-frame clones and omits some. The profile shows some 74,000 clones, roughly nine tenths of them singletons. CDR1 SNHLY and CDR2 FYNNEI come from the germline V gene. The length of the CDR3 is 14 residues. The V end lost 6 bases, the J end lost 4 bases, and 12 bases lay between the germline ends. The input for sequencing was peripheral blood, taken 28 days after the second AZD1222 dose. The rearrangement uses TRBV2 and TRBJ1-4; D might be TRBD1 (5 bases). This TCR was recovered from an adult who received the AZD1222 COVID-19 vaccine. The CDR3: CASSALGGNEKLFF. DNA of the CDR3: TGTGCCAGCAGCGCCCTGGGGGGTAATGAAAAACTGTTTTTT.